This T cell receptor (beta chain) came from a study of cytotoxic CD8 clonotypes in ibrutinib-treated CLL. Study in general: Responses: roughly 25 partial, 2 complete; after median roughly 68 months, around 15 stayed remitted, around twelve progressed.

The CDR3 is 16 amino acids. J was trimmed by 1 base and V by 2 bases; bases with no gene match: 4. CDR1 SGDLS and CDR2 YYNGEE come from the germline V gene. This table comes from immunoSEQ multiplex PCR, and its TCRdb copy is limited to in-frame clones, with some not included. Seen here are approximately 12,000 clones, around 62% observed once, and the top ten hold 25%. This clone came up a few times. The receptor was derived from a human donor with chronic lymphocytic leukemia. The starting material was PBMCs, obtained before ibrutinib treatment. V usage is TRBV9 and J usage is TRBJ2-2; 8 bases fit TRBD1. Here the CDR3 DNA reads TGTGCCAGCAGCGTCGGGGACAGGAGGAACACCGGGGAGCTGTTTTTT. Translation: CASSVGDRRNTGELFF.